This TCR beta chain was captured by sequencing in a study of CD8 T cell repertoires and HIV-1 epitope variants. The protocol was immunoSEQ multiplex PCR, while the TCRdb copy is restricted to in-frame clones and leaves out a portion. Here the sample spans roughly 4,900 clones, around 69% being singletons. Remarks on this clone: The antigen remains undetermined.

The CDR3 consists of 16 residues. V was pared by 6 bases and J by 2 bases, with 5 bases of the junction left unmatched. Looked up from germline, CDR1 is SNHLY and CDR2 is FYNNEI. The V gene is TRBV2, the J gene TRBJ2-5, with 14 bases that match TRBD2. The TCR originated in a male donor with HIV. The sample was cultured CD8+ T cells derived from PBMCs. CDR3 protein: CASRGWTSGGQETQYF. The CDR3 nucleotides are TGTGCCAGCAGAGGATGGACTAGCGGGGGGCAAGAGACCCAGTACTTC.